The rows below give T cell receptor beta chains drawn from one sample of a study of beta chain features in type 1 diabetes. The data were produced by immunoSEQ multiplex PCR, yet TCRdb's version contains in-frame clones alone and is incomplete. The sample consists of under 900,000 clones, roughly 17% of them appearing once. Material for sequencing was naive CD4+ T cells from blood. These receptors all stem from a woman between 18 and 30 years old in good health. The CDR3 runs from the conserved cysteine through the conserved F or W. Each record gives: D gene, J gene, V gene, clone size, CDR3 DNA, CDR3 protein. A D gene is named only where the DNA matches it firmly. Rows may omit the clone size; those that give it use once, few, many or a size class.

d_call: TRBD2; j_call: TRBJ2-7; v_call: TRBV15; clone_size: -; cdr3_nt: TGTGCCACCAGCGGCTACGGGACTAGCTCGTACGAGCAGTACTTC; cdr3_aa: CATSGYGTSSYEQYF
d_call: TRBD1; j_call: TRBJ2-7; v_call: TRBV18; clone_size: few; cdr3_nt: TGTGCCAGCTCACCTGGACAGGGAATCTACGAGCAGTACTTC; cdr3_aa: CASSPGQGIYEQYF
d_call: TRBD1; j_call: TRBJ1-1; v_call: TRBV27; clone_size: -; cdr3_nt: TGTGCCACCCGAACAAGGGGGACAGGGTACACTGAAGCTTTCTTT; cdr3_aa: CATRTRGTGYTEAFF
d_call: TRBD2; j_call: TRBJ2-3; v_call: TRBV4-2; clone_size: -; cdr3_nt: TGTGCCAGCAGACTCCTAGCGGGAGACTTCACAGATACGCAGTATTTT; cdr3_aa: CASRLLAGDFTDTQYF
d_call: TRBD1; j_call: TRBJ2-7; v_call: TRBV29-1; clone_size: -; cdr3_nt: TGCAGCACACGTGGGGACAGGGCCTACGAGCAGTACTTC; cdr3_aa: CSTRGDRAYEQYF
d_call: -; j_call: TRBJ2-1; v_call: TRBV7-3; clone_size: -; cdr3_nt: TGTGCCAGCAGCCCCCCAGGGGGGTCCTACAATGAGCAGTTCTTC; cdr3_aa: CASSPPGGSYNEQFF
d_call: TRBD2; j_call: TRBJ2-1; v_call: TRBV18; clone_size: -; cdr3_nt: TGTGCCAGCTCCGAACCGGGACTAGGGTACAATGAGCAGTTCTTC; cdr3_aa: CASSEPGLGYNEQFF
d_call: -; j_call: TRBJ2-3; v_call: TRBV7-3; clone_size: -; cdr3_nt: TGTGCCAGCAGCACAAGTCCAGGGTCAGATACGCAGTATTTT; cdr3_aa: CASSTSPGSDTQYF
d_call: -; j_call: TRBJ2-5; v_call: TRBV9; clone_size: -; cdr3_nt: TGTGCCAGCAGCGTAGAGTTCGAGGGCCGGACCCAGTACTTC; cdr3_aa: CASSVEFEGRTQYF
d_call: -; j_call: TRBJ2-7; v_call: TRBV6-5; clone_size: -; cdr3_nt: TGTGCCAGCAGTTACGCCTGGAATCGCCCCTCCTACGAGCAGTACTTC; cdr3_aa: CASSYAWNRPSYEQYF
d_call: -; j_call: TRBJ1-5; v_call: TRBV7-8; clone_size: few; cdr3_nt: TGTGCCAGCAGCTTAGTCAATCCTCAGGGCTATAGCAATCAGCCCCAGCATTTT; cdr3_aa: CASSLVNPQGYSNQPQHF
d_call: -; j_call: TRBJ1-4; v_call: TRBV5-4; clone_size: -; cdr3_nt: TGTGCCAGCAGCTTGGGAAGGAATGAAAAACTGTTTTTT; cdr3_aa: CASSLGRNEKLFF
d_call: -; j_call: TRBJ1-4; v_call: TRBV6-6; clone_size: -; cdr3_nt: TGTGCCAGCATAAGGAGTCAGGGCGGTGAAAAACTGTTTTTT; cdr3_aa: CASIRSQGGEKLFF
d_call: -; j_call: TRBJ1-2; v_call: TRBV7-9; clone_size: -; cdr3_nt: TGTGCCAGCAGCTCCCGGGAGTACGGCTACACCTTC; cdr3_aa: CASSSREYGYTF
d_call: TRBD2; j_call: TRBJ2-5; v_call: TRBV5-4; clone_size: -; cdr3_nt: TGTGCCAGCAGCTTGGTTCTAGCGGACATGGAGACCCAGTACTTC; cdr3_aa: CASSLVLADMETQYF
d_call: -; j_call: TRBJ1-1; v_call: TRBV20-1; clone_size: few; cdr3_nt: TGCAGTGCCCGACTAATCACTGAAGCTTTCTTT; cdr3_aa: CSARLITEAFF
d_call: TRBD1; j_call: TRBJ1-5; v_call: TRBV28; clone_size: -; cdr3_nt: TGTGCCAGCAGTTTGGGACAGAGGTTTGATCAGCCCCAGCATTTT; cdr3_aa: CASSLGQRFDQPQHF
d_call: -; j_call: TRBJ1-2; v_call: TRBV4-3; clone_size: -; cdr3_nt: TGCGCCAGCACCAAAGCCATACGGGGGGTCTATGGCTACACCTTC; cdr3_aa: CASTKAIRGVYGYTF
d_call: TRBD1; j_call: TRBJ2-7; v_call: TRBV29-1; clone_size: few; cdr3_nt: TGCAGCGTCGCCCTCCCGCAAAGACAGGGTAGCTACGAGCAGTACTTC; cdr3_aa: CSVALPQRQGSYEQYF
d_call: TRBD1; j_call: TRBJ1-4; v_call: TRBV5-1; clone_size: few; cdr3_nt: TGCGCCAGCAGCTCGAATGCACAGGGGGCCGGCGGTGAAAAACTGTTTTTT; cdr3_aa: CASSSNAQGAGGEKLFF
d_call: TRBD1; j_call: TRBJ1-1; v_call: TRBV6-1; clone_size: few; cdr3_nt: TGTGCCAGCAGAGAACAGGGGCACCTTTCCCATGAGGAGAACACTGAAGCTTTCTTT; cdr3_aa: CASREQGHLSHEENTEAFF
d_call: -; j_call: TRBJ2-5; v_call: TRBV10-2; clone_size: few; cdr3_nt: TGCGCCAGCAGTCCCCCTGCGATAGAGACCCAGTACTTC; cdr3_aa: CASSPPAIETQYF
d_call: -; j_call: TRBJ1-5; v_call: TRBV15; clone_size: -; cdr3_nt: TGTGCCACCAGCAGGGGGCAGAGCAATCAGCCCCAGCATTTT; cdr3_aa: CATSRGQSNQPQHF
d_call: -; j_call: TRBJ2-7; v_call: TRBV28; clone_size: few; cdr3_nt: TGTGCCAGCAGCCGTGACGGCTACGAGCAGTACTTC; cdr3_aa: CASSRDGYEQYF
d_call: -; j_call: TRBJ2-4; v_call: TRBV20-1; clone_size: few; cdr3_nt: TGCAGTGCTTTAGCCAAAAACATTCAGTACTTC; cdr3_aa: CSALAKNIQYF
d_call: -; j_call: TRBJ2-5; v_call: TRBV18; clone_size: few; cdr3_nt: TGTGCCAGCTCACAGTATCCGGATCGGGAGACCCAGTACTTC; cdr3_aa: CASSQYPDRETQYF
d_call: -; j_call: TRBJ2-1; v_call: TRBV9; clone_size: few; cdr3_nt: TGTGCCAGCTCAATGGTACCGTCCAATGAGCAGTTCTTC; cdr3_aa: CASSMVPSNEQFF
d_call: -; j_call: TRBJ2-1; v_call: TRBV5-1; clone_size: -; cdr3_nt: TGCGCCAGCAGCAAAGAGGGGAATTGGCAGTTCTTC; cdr3_aa: CASSKEGNWQFF
d_call: -; j_call: TRBJ2-3; v_call: TRBV14; clone_size: -; cdr3_nt: TGTGCCAGCAGCCAATTTATCGGGACTCTACCCTTTTCAGATACGCAGTATTTT; cdr3_aa: CASSQFIGTLPFSDTQYF
d_call: -; j_call: TRBJ2-7; v_call: TRBV5-6; clone_size: -; cdr3_nt: TGTGCCAGCCGGGAAGGGCCCTCCTACGAGCAGTACTTC; cdr3_aa: CASREGPSYEQYF
d_call: TRBD2; j_call: TRBJ2-1; v_call: TRBV7-9; clone_size: few; cdr3_nt: TGTGCCAGCAGCGAAGCGGGAGGGCCTTTTGAGCAGTTCTTC; cdr3_aa: CASSEAGGPFEQFF
d_call: -; j_call: TRBJ2-6; v_call: TRBV19; clone_size: few; cdr3_nt: TGTGCCAGTAGTACTCCCCGACGGGGAGACGTCCTGACTTTC; cdr3_aa: CASSTPRRGDVLTF
d_call: -; j_call: TRBJ2-7; v_call: TRBV7-9; clone_size: few; cdr3_nt: TGTGCCAGCAGTACCAGAGCAGGGTTTTACGAGCAGTACTTC; cdr3_aa: CASSTRAGFYEQYF
d_call: -; j_call: TRBJ2-4; v_call: TRBV4-3; clone_size: -; cdr3_nt: TGCGCCAGCAGCCAAGATTTCCGGGCCAAAAACATTCAGTACTTC; cdr3_aa: CASSQDFRAKNIQYF
d_call: -; j_call: TRBJ2-3; v_call: TRBV7-9; clone_size: -; cdr3_nt: TGTGCCAGCAGCCTTTTAGCCCTGTCTGATACGCAGTATTTT; cdr3_aa: CASSLLALSDTQYF
d_call: TRBD2; j_call: TRBJ2-3; v_call: TRBV7-2; clone_size: -; cdr3_nt: TGTGCCAGCAGCTTAATGACTAGCGGGAGATCAGATACGCAGTATTTT; cdr3_aa: CASSLMTSGRSDTQYF
d_call: TRBD2; j_call: TRBJ2-2; v_call: TRBV9; clone_size: -; cdr3_nt: TGTGCCAGCAGCGTAAGGCTAGCGGGGGGACTCACCGGGGAGCTGTTTTTT; cdr3_aa: CASSVRLAGGLTGELFF
d_call: -; j_call: TRBJ2-1; v_call: TRBV6-7; clone_size: -; cdr3_nt: TGTGCCAGCAGTTACTATGGGTCCGGTAGCGGTGTTTTGGATGAGCAGTTCTTC; cdr3_aa: CASSYYGSGSGVLDEQFF
d_call: -; j_call: TRBJ2-3; v_call: TRBV29-1; clone_size: once; cdr3_nt: TGCAGCCTGAGACTTGCAAAAAGACGGAGGACAGATACGCAGTATTTT; cdr3_aa: CSLRLAKRRRTDTQYF
d_call: TRBD2; j_call: TRBJ2-3; v_call: TRBV10-1; clone_size: few; cdr3_nt: TGCGCCAACGGACTAGCGGACCTCAATGCGCAGTATTTT; cdr3_aa: CANGLADLNAQYF